Each of the 15 T cell receptor beta chains below was sequenced from the same sample in a study of blood T cell repertoires in COVID-19. TCRdb's copy holds only in-frame clones and misses some; the assay was immunoSEQ multiplex PCR. The table lists 200,000 to 300,000 clones, over 80% of them singletons, with more than 6% in the top ten. The material sequenced was peripheral blood. Source of these receptors: a woman in her sixties or seventies with active or convalescent COVID-19.

The V and J genes are TRBV28 and TRBJ1-1; TRBD1 agrees at 7 bases. V lost 4 bases, J lost 1 base, and 6 bases stayed unmatched. Germline assignment: CDR1 MDHEN and CDR2 SYDVKM. The CDR3 has 15 amino acids. CDR3 nucleotide sequence: TGTGCCAGCAGTTACCTCACAGGGGAGAACACTGAAGCTTTCTTT. Its protein is CASSYLTGENTEAFF.

The chain has TRBV11-3 and TRBJ2-1, with 9 nucleotides matching TRBD1. The CDR3 is 16 amino acids. V lost 5 bases and J lost 3; bases outside the gene matches: 8. Germline values: CDR1 SGHNT, CDR2 YENEEA. This CDR3 is CASSPPGTGSYNEQFF. CDR3 coding DNA: TGTGCCAGCAGCCCGCCTGGGACAGGGAGCTACAATGAGCAGTTCTTC.

This chain connects TRBV21-1 to TRBJ2-7; the D call in the table, TRBD1, was not verified against the DNA. TRBV21-1 has pseudogene status. This CDR3 has 18 amino acids. The CDR3 loop is CASSKDPLTGGESYEQYV. DNA of the CDR3: TGTGCCAGCAGCAAAGACCCACTGACAGGGGGCGAGTCCTACGAGCAGTACGTC.

This sequence joins TRBV11-3 and TRBJ2-7, with D tentatively TRBD2 (5 bases). Trimming shortened V by 1 base and J by 6 bases, and 19 bases separated the two germline ends. The CDR3 is 16 residues long. Germline V gene data show CDR1 as SGHNT and CDR2 as YENEEA. The CDR3 DNA reads as TGTGCCAGCAGCTTAGCATTTGGGAGAGGTGCAGCCGAGCAGTACTTC. Translation: CASSLAFGRGAAEQYF.

The chain employs TRBV28 and TRBJ2-7, with 12 bases aligning to TRBD1. The germline V gene encodes CDR1 MDHEN and CDR2 SYDVKM. Trimming cost V 7 bases and J 5 bases; bases outside gene matches: 3. The CDR3 sequence is 13 residues long. CDR3 sequence reads: CASIGTGGDEQYV. CDR3 nucleotides: TGTGCCAGCATCGGGACAGGGGGCGACGAGCAGTACGTC.

The gene calls are TRBV7-9 and TRBJ2-1, with D possibly matching TRBD1 (6 bases). Trimming took off 7 bases at V and 7 bases at J, with 17 bases between the two ends. This CDR3 comprises 14 residues. The V gene's germline CDR1 is SEHNR and CDR2 FQNEAQ (reference sequence). This CDR3 reads CASTLIGGSNEQFF. CDR3 bases: TGTGCCAGCACCCTAATAGGGGGTTCGAATGAGCAGTTCTTC. Together with reference TRBV7-9 and TRBJ2-1, the CDR3 gives the full variable domain: DTGVSQNPRHKITKRGQNVTFRCDPISEHNRLYWYRQTLGQGPEFLTYFQNEAQLEKSRLLSDRFSAERPKGSFSTLEIQRTEQGDSAMYLCASTLIGGSNEQFFGPGTRLTVL.

This clone was detected only a few times. The J gene is TRBJ1-4, the V gene TRBV3-1 (or the pseudogene TRBV3-2), with TRBD1 matching 7 bases. Trimming removed 4 bases from V and 5 bases from J; junction bases left unmatched: 10. Germline V lookup: CDR1 LGHDT, CDR2 YNNKEL (reference sequence). This CDR3 has 16 amino acids. Here the CDR3 reads CASSPRTGQPNEKLFF. The CDR3 bases are TGTGCCAGCAGCCCAAGAACGGGACAGCCGAATGAAAAACTGTTTTTT.

This clone turned up a few times. V usage is TRBV18 and J usage is TRBJ2-1, with D perhaps matching TRBD2 (5 bases). Germline CDR1 is KGHSH and CDR2 is LQKENI. V lost 1 base, J lost 7 bases, and 14 bases lay in between. The CDR3 runs to 15 residues. Here the CDR3 DNA reads TGTGCCAGCTCACCACAGCCGGGAATGTGGAATGAGCAGTTCTTC. Encoded protein: CASSPQPGMWNEQFF.

The chain couples TRBV7-9 to TRBJ2-5; the match to TRBD1 covers 9 bases. CDR1 and CDR2 (germline): SEHNR, FQNEAQ (reference sequence). Losses at the gene ends were 4 bases for V and 6 bases for J; bases not matched to a gene: 9. CDR3 length: 15 amino acids. The DNA of the CDR3 is TGTGCCAGCAGCTCCGGGACAGGGATTTTGAAGACCCAGTACTTC. Translating it yields CASSSGTGILKTQYF. Based on the CDR3 plus reference TRBV7-9 and TRBJ2-5, the full variable domain is DTGVSQNPRHKITKRGQNVTFRCDPISEHNRLYWYRQTLGQGPEFLTYFQNEAQLEKSRLLSDRFSAERPKGSFSTLEIQRTEQGDSAMYLCASSSGTGILKTQYFGPGTRLLVL.

The chain links TRBV5-4 to TRBJ1-2; maybe TRBD1 (5 bases). Germline CDR1 reads SGHNT; CDR2 reads YYREEE (reference sequence). V was cut by 4 bases and J by 4 bases, with 17 bases left in between. This CDR3 has 15 amino acids. This CDR3 reads CASSPDPRDSYGYTF. The CDR3 bases are TGTGCCAGCAGCCCCGACCCCAGGGACTCCTATGGCTACACCTTC.

The chain links TRBV7-2 to TRBJ2-5; 11 bases are a match to TRBD2. The junction had 6 bases not matched to a gene; V was cut back by 1 base and J by 5 bases. Germline CDR1 SGHTA, CDR2 FQGNSA. This CDR3 has 16 amino acids. The CDR3 sequence: CASSLVSGRASETQYF. CDR3 DNA: TGTGCCAGCAGCTTAGTTAGCGGGAGGGCCTCGGAGACCCAGTACTTC.

This sequence joins TRBV6-1 and TRBJ2-4, with a tentative D call TRBD2 (6 bases). Trimming cost V 2 bases and J 8 bases, with 16 bases left between them. There are 15 residues in the CDR3. The germline gives CDR1 MNHNS, CDR2 SASEGT. CDR3 region: CASSERAGLGDIQYF. Here the CDR3 DNA reads TGTGCCAGCAGTGAACGCGCGGGGCTGGGGGACATTCAGTACTTC.

This clone has only one observation. J is TRBJ1-2 and V is TRBV19; 8 bases line up with TRBD1. CDR1 LNHDA and CDR2 SQIVND come from the germline V gene (reference sequence). Losses at the gene ends were 5 bases for V and 6 bases for J; bases not matched to a gene: 11. The CDR3 runs to 15 residues. CDR3 in amino acids: CASSPSGTGGDGYTF. In DNA, the CDR3 is TGTGCCAGTAGTCCTTCCGGGACAGGAGGCGATGGCTACACCTTC.

This clone was picked up one time. The sample has other DNA sequences that encode this CDR3 too. This chain uses TRBV3-1 (or the pseudogene TRBV3-2) with TRBJ2-3, with 7 bases matching TRBD1. From germline, CDR1 is LGHDT and CDR2 YNNKEL (reference sequence). V lost 4 bases to trimming and J lost 1 base; unmatched junction nucleotides: 2. The CDR3 totals 14 residues. The CDR3 loop reads CASSLTGGTDTQYF. CDR3 DNA sequence: TGTGCCAGCAGCCTCACAGGGGGCACAGATACGCAGTATTTT.

This chain links TRBV6-6 with TRBJ1-4; 7 nucleotides line up with TRBD1. This CDR3 has 16 residues. Trimming cost V 2 bases and J 8 bases; bases outside gene matches: 11. CDR1 and CDR2 from the germline V gene are MNHNY and SVGAGI (reference sequence). The CDR3 is CASSYSPGGRREKLFF. DNA for the CDR3: TGTGCCAGCAGTTACAGCCCAGGGGGAAGAAGGGAAAAACTGTTTTTT.